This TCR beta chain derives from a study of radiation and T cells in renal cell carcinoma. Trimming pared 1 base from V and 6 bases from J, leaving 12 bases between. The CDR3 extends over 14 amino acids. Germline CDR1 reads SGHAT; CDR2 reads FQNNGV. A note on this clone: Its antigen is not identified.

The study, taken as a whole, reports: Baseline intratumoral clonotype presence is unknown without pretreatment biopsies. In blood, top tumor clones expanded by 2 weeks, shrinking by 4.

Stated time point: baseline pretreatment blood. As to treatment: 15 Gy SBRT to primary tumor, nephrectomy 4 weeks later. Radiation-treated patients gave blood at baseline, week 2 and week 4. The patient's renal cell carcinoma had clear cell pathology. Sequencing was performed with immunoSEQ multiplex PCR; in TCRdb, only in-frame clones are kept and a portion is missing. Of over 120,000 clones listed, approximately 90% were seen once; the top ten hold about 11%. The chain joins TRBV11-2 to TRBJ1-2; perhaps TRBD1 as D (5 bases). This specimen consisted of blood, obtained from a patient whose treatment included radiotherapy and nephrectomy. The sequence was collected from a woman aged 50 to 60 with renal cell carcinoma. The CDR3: CASSLGGTSDGYTF. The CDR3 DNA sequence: TGTGCCAGCAGCTTAGGTGGGACCTCGGATGGCTACACCTTC. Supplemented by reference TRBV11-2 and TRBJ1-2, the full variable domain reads EAGVAQSPRYKIIEKRQSVAFWCNPISGHATLYWYQQILGQGPKLLIQFQNNGVVDDSQLPKDRFSAERLKGVDSTLKIQPAKLEDSAVYLCASSLGGTSDGYTFGSGTRLTVV.